This T cell receptor beta chain was recorded in a study of graft-versus-host responses after intestinal transplantation. Findings and limits, study-wide: Patients with graft-donor T cell macrochimerism had high graft-versus-host to host-versus-graft clonal ratios in allografts. Analysis identified GvH clones in recipient marrow, with some appearing first in ileum or blood.

Assay used: immunoSEQ multiplex PCR; TCRdb lists only in-frame clones, some missing. The repertoire holds about 130,000 clones, with 80% to 95% as singletons. Of note for this clone: Its antigen is currently unknown.

The CDR3 extends over 15 amino acids. The V gene's germline CDR1 is SGHNT and CDR2 YENEEA. The trim removed 1 base at V and 0 bases at J, leaving 0 bases unmatched. The rearrangement links TRBV11-3 to TRBJ2-1, with 7 bases lining up with TRBD2. The source was unstimulated CD4+ T cells sorted from spleen or lymph node cells, collected before intestinal transplant. The receptor was isolated from a human donor who received an intestinal transplant. This chain's CDR3 is CASSLGTSSYNEQFF. CDR3 DNA sequence: TGTGCCAGCAGCTTAGGGACTAGCTCCTACAATGAGCAGTTCTTC.